The clone carrying this T cell receptor beta chain appeared a few times. These data originate in a study of T cell changes during pregnancy in multiple sclerosis. Profiling relied on immunoSEQ multiplex PCR, and the TCRdb table lists in-frame clones only, not all of them. The repertoire includes tens of thousands of clones, more than 85% of them detected once, and 5.3% sits in the top ten. With V trimmed by 5 bases and J by 6 bases, 6 bases remained unmatched. Germline V lookup: CDR1 SGHTA, CDR2 FQGNSA. The CDR3 contains 14 residues. The chain is built from TRBV7-2 and TRBJ1-1, with 10 nucleotides matching TRBD1. Sequenced here: CD8+ T cells from peripheral blood mononuclear cells, sampled before pregnancy. The sequence was collected from a female donor with multiple sclerosis, enrolled in a pregnancy study. The CDR3: CASSVDRGNPEAFF. CDR3 sequence (DNA): TGTGCCAGCAGCGTGGACAGGGGGAATCCTGAAGCTTTCTTT.